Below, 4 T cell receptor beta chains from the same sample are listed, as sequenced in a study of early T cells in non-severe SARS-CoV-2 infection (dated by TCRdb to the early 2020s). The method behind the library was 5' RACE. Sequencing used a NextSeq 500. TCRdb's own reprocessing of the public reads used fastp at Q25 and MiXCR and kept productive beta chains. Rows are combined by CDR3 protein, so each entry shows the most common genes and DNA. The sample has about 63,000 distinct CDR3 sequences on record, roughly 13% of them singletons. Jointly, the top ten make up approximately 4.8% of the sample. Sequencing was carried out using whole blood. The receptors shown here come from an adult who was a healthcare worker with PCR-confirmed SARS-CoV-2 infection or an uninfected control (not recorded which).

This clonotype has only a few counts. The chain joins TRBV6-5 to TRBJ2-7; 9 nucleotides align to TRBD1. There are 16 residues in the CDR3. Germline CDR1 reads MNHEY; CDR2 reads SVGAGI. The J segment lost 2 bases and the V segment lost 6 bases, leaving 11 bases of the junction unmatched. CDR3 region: CASSSVGTGRTYEQYF. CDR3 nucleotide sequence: TGTGCCAGCAGCTCCGTTGGGACAGGGAGAACCTACGAGCAGTACTTC.

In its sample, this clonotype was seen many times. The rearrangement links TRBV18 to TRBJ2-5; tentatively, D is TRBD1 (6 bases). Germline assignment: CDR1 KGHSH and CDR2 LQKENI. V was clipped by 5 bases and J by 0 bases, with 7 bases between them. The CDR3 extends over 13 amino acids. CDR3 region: CASSGTNQETQYF. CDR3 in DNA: TGTGCCAGCTCAGGGACAAACCAAGAGACCCAGTACTTC.

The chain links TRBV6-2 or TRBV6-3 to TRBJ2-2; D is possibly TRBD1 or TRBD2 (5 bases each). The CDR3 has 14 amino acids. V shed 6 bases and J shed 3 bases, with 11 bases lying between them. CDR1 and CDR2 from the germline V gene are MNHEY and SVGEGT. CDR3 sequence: CASSLLGHTGELFF. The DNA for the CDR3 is TGTGCCAGCAGCCTGCTGGGACACACCGGGGAGCTGTTTTTT.

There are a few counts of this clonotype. As DNA, the CDR3 is TGTGCCAGCAGTGAATCGGCAGTAGAAAGCTATGGCTACACCTTC. Residues: CASSESAVESYGYTF. The chain carries TRBV2 and TRBJ1-2; D not certain. CDR3 length equals 15 residues. The germline gives CDR1 SNHLY, CDR2 FYNNEI. V was cut by 2 bases and J by 4 bases, with 14 bases left in between.